The table lists the clone carrying this T cell receptor beta chain with a few counts. Its antigen is undetermined. TCRdb re-clonotyped the PCR reads via MiXCR. The top ten hold about 15% of the sample, which has 60,000 or so clones, 25% to 35% seen once. This sample was included in a study of metastatic and nonmetastatic thyroid tumors. Points from the study as a whole: Across blood and tumor, TCR beta diversity in malignant thyroid tumors was reportedly significantly higher than in benign nodules.

Germline V lookup: CDR1 MNHEY, CDR2 SVGEGT. This CDR3 is built from 15 residues. V dropped 0 bases and J dropped 7 bases, with 15 bases sitting between them. There were no patients who had received any treatment before thyroid surgery. The chain is built from TRBV6-2 or TRBV6-3 and TRBJ1-1, with D possibly TRBD1 on 5 matching bases. This receptor was taken from a female donor with papillary thyroid cancer or a benign thyroid nodule (not recorded which). Some clones in this sample may be carry-over from other donors' samples. The source material was blood. CDR3 coding DNA: TGTGCCAGCAGTTACTCCCGGAGAGGGGCCTTTGAAGCTTTCTTT. Protein: CASSYSRRGAFEAFF.